Each of the 10 T cell receptor beta chains below was sequenced from the same sample in a study of Ad26.COV2.S vaccination and SARS-CoV-2 variants. Treatment of the sample: approximately 18 received Ad26.COV2.S at low or high dose, single or two shots; about 5 received placebo; per-sample allocation not given. Sampling took place 63 days after the first vaccine or placebo injection. Here immunoSEQ multiplex PCR was the method, and the copy in TCRdb shows in-frame clones only, minus some. The sample has about 280,000 clones; around 87% are singletons. The sample here was peripheral blood, taken in a trial of Ad26.COV2.S vaccine versus placebo. Receptors originate from a person between 18 and 65 years old who received the Ad26.COV2.S COVID-19 vaccine or a placebo.

The rearrangement uses TRBV7-8 and TRBJ2-7; 14 nucleotides line up with TRBD2. V was pared by 3 bases and J by 1 base, with 11 bases of the junction left unmatched. Germline V gene lookup returns CDR1 SGHVS and CDR2 FQNEAQ. The CDR3 loop spans 19 amino acids. This CDR3 is CASSFIPGTSGGFSYEQYF. The CDR3 DNA reads TGTGCCAGCAGCTTCATACCCGGGACTAGCGGGGGTTTTTCCTACGAGCAGTACTTC.

This clone has only a few counts. The chain carries TRBV7-2 and TRBJ1-6; D perhaps matches TRBD1 (6 bases). The ends were cut back, 1 base at V and 8 bases at J, with 12 bases in the middle. Germline V gene data show CDR1 as SGHTA and CDR2 as FQGNSA. CDR3 length: 15 amino acids. The CDR3 DNA is TGTGCCAGCAGCTTAGAAACAGGGAAGCATTCACCCCTCCACTTT. Amino acid sequence: CASSLETGKHSPLHF. Based on the CDR3 plus reference TRBV7-2 and TRBJ1-6, the full variable domain is GAGVSQSPSNKVTEKGKDVELRCDPISGHTALYWYRQSLGQGLEFLIYFQGNSAPDKSGLPSDRFSAERTGGSVSTLTIQRTQQEDSAVYLCASSLETGKHSPLHFGNGTRLTVT.

The chain links TRBV10-3 to TRBJ1-2; D call uncertain. The CDR3 is made up of 11 amino acids. Trimming pared 6 bases from V and 2 bases from J, leaving 4 bases between. The germline gives CDR1 ENHRY, CDR2 SYGVKD. The CDR3 DNA is TGTGCCATCAGGAACAACTATGGCTACACCTTC. It is translated as CAIRNNYGYTF.

This chain joins TRBV18 and TRBJ1-5, with unresolved D. Germline V lookup: CDR1 KGHSH, CDR2 LQKENI. V was shortened by 0 bases and J by 5 bases, with 14 bases between the two germline ends. The CDR3 contains 16 residues. The CDR3 sequence: CASSPPISPGDQPQHF. The CDR3 nucleotides are TGTGCCAGCTCACCACCTATTAGTCCGGGAGATCAGCCCCAGCATTTT.

The V gene is TRBV5-5, the J gene TRBJ2-5, with unresolved D. Germline CDR1 reads SGHKS; CDR2 reads YYEKEE (reference sequence). The CDR3 is 12 amino acids. The germline V and J ends were trimmed by 0 bases and 9 bases, with 9 bases remaining between them. CDR3: CASSLGPRAQYF. In nucleotides, the CDR3 is TGTGCCAGCAGCTTGGGACCTCGGGCCCAGTACTTC.

This rearrangement joins TRBV5-1 to TRBJ1-4, with D maybe TRBD1 (5 bases). The ends were cut back, 4 bases at V and 4 bases at J, with 11 bases in the middle. CDR1 is SGHRS, CDR2 YFSETQ, per germline. The CDR3 has 14 amino acids. In DNA, the CDR3 is TGCGCCAGCAGCCGGGACGGTGATAATGAAAAACTGTTTTTT. This encodes CASSRDGDNEKLFF.

The CDR3 is CASIAAEFSYEQYF. The CDR3 coding sequence is TGTGCCAGCATCGCCGCAGAATTCTCCTACGAGCAGTACTTC. The chain is built from TRBV2 and TRBJ2-7; D is undetermined. The CDR3 length is 14 residues. Germline V CDR1 and CDR2: SNHLY, FYNNEI. Trimming pared 7 bases from V and 0 bases from J, leaving 13 bases between.

The V and J genes are TRBV27 and TRBJ2-5; no clear D gene. The V end was cut by 2 bases, the J end by 5 bases, with 9 bases between. This CDR3 spans 13 amino acids. CDR1 is MNHEY and CDR2 is SMNVEV in the germline V gene (reference sequence). The CDR3 DNA follows: TGTGCCAGCAGTTTAAGCCCCGGGGAGACCCAGTACTTC. Residues: CASSLSPGETQYF.

The chain uses TRBV18 and TRBJ2-5; D is possibly TRBD2 (5 bases). V was shortened by 2 bases and J by 4 bases, with 11 bases between the two germline ends. In germline, CDR1 is KGHSH, CDR2 LQKENI. The CDR3 has 14 amino acids. The chain's CDR3 is CASSPGVSGETQYF. CDR3 DNA sequence: TGTGCCAGCTCACCAGGGGTAAGCGGAGAGACCCAGTACTTC.

CDR3 nucleotide sequence: TGTGCCAGCAGCCCGGGGGACAGGGGGTGGAATGAGCAGTTCTTC. Residues: CASSPGDRGWNEQFF. This sequence joins TRBV6-2 or TRBV6-3 and TRBJ2-1; TRBD1 agrees at 11 bases. The V gene end was trimmed by 6 bases and the J gene end by 7 bases; junction bases not matched to a gene: 8. The CDR3 extends over 15 amino acids. Germline V gene sequence: CDR1 MNHEY, CDR2 SVGEGT.